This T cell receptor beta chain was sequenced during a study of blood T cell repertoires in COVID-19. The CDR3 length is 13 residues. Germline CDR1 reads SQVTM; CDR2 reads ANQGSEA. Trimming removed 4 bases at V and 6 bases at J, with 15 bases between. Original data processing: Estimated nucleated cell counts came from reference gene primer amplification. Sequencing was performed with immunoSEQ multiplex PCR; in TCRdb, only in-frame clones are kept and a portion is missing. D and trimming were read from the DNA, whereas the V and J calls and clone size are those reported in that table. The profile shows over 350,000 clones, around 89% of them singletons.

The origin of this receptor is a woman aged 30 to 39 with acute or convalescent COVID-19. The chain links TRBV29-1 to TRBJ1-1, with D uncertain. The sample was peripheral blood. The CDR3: CSVGQWGVSEAFF. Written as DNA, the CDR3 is TGCAGCGTTGGTCAATGGGGAGTCTCTGAAGCTTTCTTT.